A selection of T cell receptor beta chains follows, all from one sample in a study of radiation and T cells in renal cell carcinoma. Profiling relied on immunoSEQ multiplex PCR, and the TCRdb table lists in-frame clones only, not all of them. The table lists roughly 100,000 clones, roughly 90% of them singletons. Here the sequenced sample was blood, taken from a patient whose treatment included radiotherapy and nephrectomy. The receptors originated from a man between 50 and 59 years old with renal cell carcinoma. The CDR3 runs from the conserved cysteine through the conserved F or W. The order of the fields is V gene, J gene, CDR3 protein.

>TRBV6-1|TRBJ2-3
CASSEATGTDTQYF
>TRBV4-2|TRBJ2-2
CASSQAFGSGGSNTGELFF
>TRBV6-6|TRBJ2-3
CASSYKGFASNTQYF
>TRBV7-8|TRBJ2-4
CASSSRGPREWDKNIQYF
>TRBV5-1|TRBJ2-1
CASSTLAGGSYNEQFF
>TRBV6-5|TRBJ2-5
CASSIGHRETQYF
>TRBV20-1|TRBJ2-3
CSARWDTQYF
>TRBV5-4|TRBJ1-4
CASRGGRNEKLFF
>TRBV2|TRBJ1-4
CASSVMSPGTNEKLFF
>TRBV4-1|TRBJ1-3
CASSQEPYGLSGNTIYF
>TRBV27|TRBJ2-7
CASSFSVDRWSGSYEQYF
>TRBV4-2|TRBJ2-7
CASSQTGTDYEQYF
>TRBV5-6|TRBJ2-7
CASSFRGIDSYEQYF
>TRBV5-8|TRBJ1-4
CASSGTGSGNEKLFF
>TRBV6-1|TRBJ2-1
CASRAAELSYNEQFF
>TRBV10-1|TRBJ1-2
CASSKTISYGYTF
>TRBV27|TRBJ2-5
CASTSTGLAGKETQYF
>TRBV7-9|TRBJ2-1
CASSATRTGDYNEQFF
>TRBV5-1|TRBJ2-2
CASSLSGTKNTGELFF
>TRBV11-2|TRBJ2-3
CASSGRTDTQYF
>TRBV18|TRBJ1-6
CASSPWAETDTVASLHF
>TRBV7-9|TRBJ2-5
CASSVIGGSWETQYF
>TRBV5-1|TRBJ1-1
CASSLVPIAGKGTEAFF
>TRBV7-2|TRBJ2-1
CASSLPGAASSYNEQFF
>TRBV29-1|TRBJ2-7
CSVAWQGAEQYF
>TRBV4-1|TRBJ1-1
CASSRDSLNTEAFF
>TRBV28|TRBJ2-7
CASSLEGAANYEQYF
>TRBV11-2|TRBJ2-3
CASSPPQGPRYTQYF
>TRBV4-1|TRBJ2-7
CASSQEIPIVQGEQYF
>TRBV25-1|TRBJ2-1
CASSESGTPPNEQFF
>TRBV30|TRBJ2-3
CAWNVEGAGVADTQYF
>TRBV19|TRBJ2-4
CASALLGDRAKNIQYF
>TRBV9|TRBJ2-1
CASSVVATAYNEQFF